One sample yielded the 26 T cell receptor beta chains listed below, sequenced in a study of T cells in localized non-small cell lung cancer. Assay used: immunoSEQ multiplex PCR; TCRdb lists only in-frame clones, some missing. The sample records 28,000 or so clones, approximately 84% being singletons. This specimen was peripheral blood, taken before any cancer treatment. Receptors originate from a man aged 35-75 years with stage III squamous cell lung carcinoma.

This clone was counted only a few times. The chain employs TRBV19 and TRBJ2-3; the D gene is possibly TRBD2 (5 bases). Germline-derived CDR1 and CDR2 are LNHDA and SQIVND (reference sequence). The ends were cut back, 3 bases at V and 6 bases at J, with 10 bases in the middle. The CDR3 length is 13 residues. Here the CDR3 DNA reads TGTGCCAGTAGTATCCCGGGAATGGATACGCAGTATTTT. Encoded protein: CASSIPGMDTQYF.

The chain is built from TRBV10-3 and TRBJ1-4, with TRBD1 matching 8 bases. The CDR3 is 18 residues long. Germline V gives CDR1 ENHRY, CDR2 SYGVKD. The V gene end was trimmed by 10 bases and the J gene end by 0 bases; junction bases not matched to a gene: 16. The CDR3 spells CATKPSPGQAATNEKLFF. The CDR3 DNA is TGTGCCACTAAACCTTCCCCGGGACAGGCTGCAACTAATGAAAAACTGTTTTTT.

V usage is TRBV10-3 and J usage is TRBJ2-1, with D hard to call. Trimming pared 8 bases from V and 10 bases from J, leaving 6 bases between. The germline CDR1 and CDR2 sequences are ENHRY and SYGVKD. The CDR3 sequence is 9 residues long. CDR3 nucleotide sequence: TGTGCCATCGGTAGCGAGCAGTTCTTC. Translating it yields CAIGSEQFF.

V usage is TRBV2 and J usage is TRBJ1-3; D is undetermined. The ends were cut back, 1 base at V and 4 bases at J, with 5 bases in the middle. The CDR3 extends over 13 amino acids. Germline assignment: CDR1 SNHLY and CDR2 FYNNEI. In nucleotides, the CDR3 is TGTGCCAGCAGTGAAGGGGAGGGAAACACCATATATTTT. Its protein product is CASSEGEGNTIYF.

CDR3 in amino acids: CASSQAGGSGNTIYF. The CDR3 DNA reads as TGTGCCAGCAGCCAAGCAGGGGGATCTGGAAACACCATATATTTT. The chain is built from TRBV14 and TRBJ1-3; 7 bases are shared with TRBD1. CDR1 and CDR2 (germline): SGHDN, FVKESK. The V and J ends lost 1 base and 1 base, in that order; junction bases with no gene match: 1. The CDR3 covers 15 residues.

The chain has TRBV4-1 and TRBJ2-2, with D possibly being TRBD2 (6 bases). V lost 4 bases, J lost 5 bases, and 17 bases lay in between. Germline loops: CDR1 MGHRA, CDR2 YSYEKL. CDR3 length equals 16 residues. CDR3: CASSPLGGPLTGELFF. The CDR3 nucleotides read TGCGCCAGCAGCCCCCTCGGGGGACCACTTACCGGGGAGCTGTTTTTT.

The chain recombines TRBV19 with TRBJ2-1, with D perhaps TRBD1 or TRBD2 (5 bases each). Germline V lookup: CDR1 LNHDA, CDR2 SQIVND (reference sequence). V shed 3 bases and J shed 6 bases, with 18 bases lying between them. The CDR3 sequence is 16 residues long. The CDR3 loop reads CASSIPPGPTSNEQFF. Written as DNA, the CDR3 is TGTGCCAGTAGTATCCCCCCGGGACCCACTTCCAATGAGCAGTTCTTC.

This chain joins TRBV5-1 and TRBJ2-3; D remains unclear. V lost 4 bases and J 2 bases, leaving 8 bases between the germline ends. The CDR3 spans 13 residues. Germline V gene lookup returns CDR1 SGHRS and CDR2 YFSETQ. CDR3 residues: CASSLPSTDTQYF. CDR3 DNA sequence: TGCGCCAGCAGCCTCCCGTCCACAGATACGCAGTATTTT.

The V call is TRBV7-9, the J call TRBJ2-3; D is unclear. Trimming removed 4 bases at V and 2 bases at J, with 13 bases between. The CDR3 sequence is 15 residues long. Germline V gene sequence: CDR1 SEHNR, CDR2 FQNEAQ (reference sequence). The CDR3 sequence: CASSSFRGATDTQYF. The CDR3 DNA reads as TGTGCCAGCAGCTCTTTCCGCGGAGCCACAGATACGCAGTATTTT.

The chain recombines TRBV9 with TRBJ1-2; no reliable D call. The germline CDR1 and CDR2 sequences are SGDLS and YYNGEE. The CDR3 consists of 18 residues. V shed 0 bases and J shed 5 bases, with 23 bases lying between them. CDR3 nucleotides: TGTGCCAGCAGCGTAGCTGGCGGGTTATTCCCGTCGGGTTATGGCTACACCTTC. Its protein is CASSVAGGLFPSGYGYTF.

V gene TRBV2 combines with J gene TRBJ1-5; 11 bases are shared with TRBD1. The CDR3 sequence is 14 residues long. Per germline, CDR1 SNHLY and CDR2 FYNNEI. With V trimmed by 6 bases and J by 6 bases, 4 bases remained unmatched. The CDR3 sequence: CASSYGTGGQPQHF. DNA for the CDR3: TGTGCCAGCAGCTACGGGACAGGGGGTCAGCCCCAGCATTTT.

This sequence joins TRBV2 and TRBJ2-1; 9 positions agree with TRBD2. Unmatched junction bases numbered 5, after V lost 1 base and J lost 7 bases. Germline V gives CDR1 SNHLY, CDR2 FYNNEI. The CDR3 extends over 15 amino acids. For the CDR3, the DNA is TGTGCCAGCAGTGAAGAGCTAGCGGGACCGAATGAGCAGTTCTTC. It specifies CASSEELAGPNEQFF.

The V and J genes are TRBV12-5 and TRBJ2-1; D not resolved. The V end was cut by 2 bases, the J end by 3 bases, with 8 bases between. The CDR3 covers 14 residues. The germline V gene has CDR1 LGHNT and CDR2 FRNRAP. The chain's CDR3 is CASGLSTSYNEQFF. The CDR3 coding sequence is TGTGCTAGTGGTTTGTCGACGAGCTACAATGAGCAGTTCTTC. The variable domain in full, with the rest retrieved from reference TRBV12-5 and TRBJ2-1, is DARVTQTPRHKVTEMGQEVTMRCQPILGHNTVFWYRQTMMQGLELLAYFRNRAPLDDSGMPKDRFSAEMPDATLATLKIQPSEPRDSAVYFCASGLSTSYNEQFFGPGTRLTVL.

The chain employs TRBV2 and TRBJ2-7, with D perhaps assigned TRBD1 or TRBD2 (5 bases each). Germline CDR1 and CDR2: SNHLY and FYNNEI. CDR3 size: 11 residues. Trimming cost V 4 bases and J 8 bases, with 9 bases left between them. The CDR3 DNA reads TGTGCCAGCAGTGCCGGGGCGAAGCAGTACTTC. It encodes CASSAGAKQYF.

The V call is TRBV9, the J call TRBJ1-1; 7 bases line up with TRBD1. Germline values: CDR1 SGDLS, CDR2 YYNGEE. The CDR3 totals 14 residues. Losses at the gene ends were 4 bases for V and 4 bases for J; bases not matched to a gene: 7. CDR3 loop: CASSSDRVVTEAFF. The CDR3 DNA is TGTGCCAGCAGCTCAGACAGGGTCGTCACTGAAGCTTTCTTT.

The chain combines TRBV5-6 with TRBJ1-1; 7 bases line up with TRBD1. The germline V gene encodes CDR1 SGHDT and CDR2 YYEEEE. Unmatched junction bases numbered 7, after V lost 0 bases and J lost 11 bases. The CDR3 runs 13 residues. The CDR3 DNA reads TGTGCCAGCAGCTTGGCCGACAGGGCCATGGCTTTCTTT. It yields the protein CASSLADRAMAFF. Together with reference TRBV5-6 and TRBJ1-1, the CDR3 gives the full variable domain: DAGVTQSPTHLIKTRGQQVTLRCSPKSGHDTVSWYQQALGQGPQFIFQYYEEEERQRGNFPDRFSGHQFPNYSSELNVNALLLGDSALYLCASSLADRAMAFFGQGTRLTVV.

The CDR3 sequence is CAISEGAGSTDTQYF. The DNA for the CDR3 is TGTGCCATCAGTGAGGGAGCAGGGAGCACAGATACGCAGTATTTT. The chain links TRBV10-3 to TRBJ2-3, with D tentatively TRBD1 (5 bases). Germline V gene lookup returns CDR1 ENHRY and CDR2 SYGVKD. Trimming took off 2 bases at V and 0 bases at J, with 9 bases between the two ends. The length of the CDR3 is 15 residues.

The genes are TRBV6-6 and TRBJ1-5, with D hard to call. This CDR3 comprises 14 residues. With 8 bases removed from V and 4 bases from J, the gap between germline ends came to 15 bases. Per germline, CDR1 MNHNY and CDR2 SVGAGI (reference sequence). In nucleotides, the CDR3 is TGTGCCAGCGCCGGATCCCTAAGGAATCAGCCCCAGCATTTT. It yields the protein CASAGSLRNQPQHF.

Remarks on this clone: The junction and the germline gene differ at one end; a read error may be behind it. The J gene is TRBJ1-6, the V gene TRBV28; D not resolved. The length of the CDR3 is 14 residues. The germline gives CDR1 MDHEN, CDR2 SYDVKM. DNA for the CDR3: TGTGCCAGCAGCTCTCCGCCCGGGAATTCAGCCCTCCACTTT. The encoded protein is CASSSPPGNSALHF.

This rearrangement joins TRBV30 to TRBJ2-1, with 10 bases that match TRBD1. CDR1 and CDR2 (germline): GTSNPN, SVGIG (reference sequence). V shed 5 bases and J 3 bases; nucleotides not matched to a gene: 1. CDR3 size: 13 residues. For the CDR3, the DNA is TGTGCCTGGGGACAGGGGGTCTACAATGAGCAGTTCTTC. It is translated as CAWGQGVYNEQFF.

Only a few counts were recorded for this clone. This chain uses TRBV6-4 with TRBJ1-1; no reliable D call. Trimming took 6 bases from V and 2 from J, leaving 13 bases between them. Germline V gene lookup returns CDR1 MRHNA and CDR2 SNTAGT. There are 14 residues in the CDR3. The CDR3 spells CASRAFHPNTEAFF. For the CDR3, the DNA is TGTGCCAGCAGGGCTTTTCACCCAAACACTGAAGCTTTCTTT.

The rearrangement joins TRBV29-1 to TRBJ1-3; D might be TRBD1 (6 bases). Germline CDR1 is SQVTM and CDR2 is ANQGSEA. Trimming removed 1 base at V and 4 bases at J, with 11 bases between. The CDR3 consists of 14 residues. Here the CDR3 reads CSVEGQGRGNTIYF. CDR3 DNA sequence: TGCAGCGTTGAAGGGCAGGGGAGGGGAAACACCATATATTTT. The full variable domain, completed using reference TRBV29-1 and TRBJ1-3, is SAVISQKPSRDICQRGTSLTIQCQVDSQVTMMFWYRQQPGQSLTLIATANQGSEATYESGFVIDKFPISRPNLTFSTLTVSNMSPEDSSIYLCSVEGQGRGNTIYFGEGSWLTVV.

The rearrangement links TRBV5-1 to TRBJ1-4; TRBD1 is a possible D gene (5 bases). CDR1 and CDR2 from the germline V gene are SGHRS and YFSETQ. Trimming removed 4 bases at V and 4 bases at J, with 11 bases between. The CDR3 sequence is 14 residues long. CDR3 bases: TGCGCCAGCAGCCGCCAGGGATTTAATGAAAAACTGTTTTTT. Translation: CASSRQGFNEKLFF.

The V gene is TRBV14, the J gene TRBJ2-2, with D hard to call. Trimming shortened V by 3 bases and J by 3 bases, and 8 bases separated the two germline ends. The germline V gene encodes CDR1 SGHDN and CDR2 FVKESK. This CDR3 region has 14 residues. DNA for the CDR3: TGTGCCAGCAGCCACGGATCATACACCGGGGAGCTGTTTTTT. Its translation is CASSHGSYTGELFF. Together with reference TRBV14 and TRBJ2-2, the CDR3 gives the full variable domain: EAGVTQFPSHSVIEKGQTVTLRCDPISGHDNLYWYRRVMGKEIKFLLHFVKESKQDESGMPNNRFLAERTGGTYSTLKVQPAELEDSGVYFCASSHGSYTGELFFGEGSRLTVL.

The chain combines TRBV29-1 with TRBJ1-2, with D uncertain. Germline assignment: CDR1 SQVTM and CDR2 ANQGSEA. The CDR3 consists of 13 residues. V was shortened by 6 bases and J by 8 bases, with 19 bases between the two germline ends. CDR3 sequence reads: CSVEDGQSLGYTF. The CDR3 bases are TGCAGCGTCGAGGACGGGCAGTCACTAGGCTACACCTTC.

The rearrangement joins TRBV9 to TRBJ2-5, with D unresolved. Germline CDR1 SGDLS, CDR2 YYNGEE. V was clipped by 0 bases and J by 4 bases, with 7 bases between them. The CDR3 is 13 residues long. CDR3 in DNA: TGTGCCAGCAGCGTAGAGCTGGCAGAGACCCAGTACTTC. This sequence encodes CASSVELAETQYF.